Given below is one TCR beta chain in context. The target antigen is unknown. A far larger clone is one nucleotide away, so this likely arose from a read error. Distinct nucleotide sequences in the sample also encode this CDR3. Germline CDR1 and CDR2: MRHNA and SNTAGT. The CDR3 has 16 amino acids. This entry belongs to a study of shared clonotypes between healthy human individuals. Splitting of each subset's genomic DNA was done evenly across several immunoSEQ plates. The team ran DNA from unsorted PBMCs on ten immunoSEQ deep assay plates for sequencing. Source study methods: Filtering differed for immunoSEQ, which gave only junction sequences without quality scores. Sequencing used immunoSEQ multiplex PCR; TCRdb keeps in-frame clones, though not all of them. V and J calls and clone size are those listed in that table; D and trimming were worked out from the DNA. The sample includes roughly 500,000 clones, 76% of them seen just once.

Notes on the study in general: Genetic and exposure-history diversity was limited by the few donors.

This TCR came from a woman aged 40 to 50 in good health. Some clones in this sample may be carry-over from other donors' samples. Sequencing input: PBMCs. This chain links TRBV6-4 with TRBJ2-7; D is possibly TRBD1 (6 bases). CDR3 amino acids: CASSVKAGASSYEQYF. The CDR3 DNA follows: TGTGCCAGCAGTGTCAAAGCAGGGGCTAGTTCCTATGAGCAGTACTTC.